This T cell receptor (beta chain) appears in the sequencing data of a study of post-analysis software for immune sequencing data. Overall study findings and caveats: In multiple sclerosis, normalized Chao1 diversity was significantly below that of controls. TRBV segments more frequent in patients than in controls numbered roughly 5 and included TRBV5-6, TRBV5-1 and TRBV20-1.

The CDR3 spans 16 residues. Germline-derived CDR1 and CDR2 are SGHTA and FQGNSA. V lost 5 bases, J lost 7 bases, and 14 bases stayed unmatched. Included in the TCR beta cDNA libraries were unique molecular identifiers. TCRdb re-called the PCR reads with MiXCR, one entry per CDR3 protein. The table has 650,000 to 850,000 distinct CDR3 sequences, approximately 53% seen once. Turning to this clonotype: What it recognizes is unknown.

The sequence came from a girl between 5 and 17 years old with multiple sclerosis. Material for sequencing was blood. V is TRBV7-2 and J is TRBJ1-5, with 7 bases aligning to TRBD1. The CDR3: CASSPEVQGRRQPQHF. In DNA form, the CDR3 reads TGTGCCAGCAGCCCCGAGGTACAGGGGAGGAGGCAGCCCCAGCATTTT.